This TCR beta chain was captured by sequencing in a study of cytomegalovirus exposure and HLA in healthy donors. 60 Vbeta and 13 Jbeta primers were used in PCR. The method was immunoSEQ multiplex PCR; TCRdb's version includes in-frame clones alone and lacks a portion of them. The sample carries roughly 160,000 clones, about four fifths recorded once. Overall study results and limits: A prior analysis recorded that most TCR beta V segments were productive about 87% or about 30% of the time. The study flagged some 170 TCR beta chains as cytomegalovirus-associated. On later analysis, the bulk of CMV-associated TCR beta chains appeared to be HLA-restricted.

The CDR3 totals 15 residues. Germline V gives CDR1 SGHTA, CDR2 FQGNSA. V shed 5 bases and J shed 0 bases, with 13 bases lying between them. On this clone: Antigen: not known.

The clonotype was recovered from a man aged 30-40 years in good health and CMV-seronegative. V and J are TRBV7-2 and TRBJ1-1; possibly TRBD1 for D (6 bases). Sequencing was carried out using PBMCs. CDR3 sequence reads: CASSPPWTVNTEAFF. The CDR3 DNA reads as TGTGCCAGCAGCCCGCCGTGGACAGTGAACACTGAAGCTTTCTTT.